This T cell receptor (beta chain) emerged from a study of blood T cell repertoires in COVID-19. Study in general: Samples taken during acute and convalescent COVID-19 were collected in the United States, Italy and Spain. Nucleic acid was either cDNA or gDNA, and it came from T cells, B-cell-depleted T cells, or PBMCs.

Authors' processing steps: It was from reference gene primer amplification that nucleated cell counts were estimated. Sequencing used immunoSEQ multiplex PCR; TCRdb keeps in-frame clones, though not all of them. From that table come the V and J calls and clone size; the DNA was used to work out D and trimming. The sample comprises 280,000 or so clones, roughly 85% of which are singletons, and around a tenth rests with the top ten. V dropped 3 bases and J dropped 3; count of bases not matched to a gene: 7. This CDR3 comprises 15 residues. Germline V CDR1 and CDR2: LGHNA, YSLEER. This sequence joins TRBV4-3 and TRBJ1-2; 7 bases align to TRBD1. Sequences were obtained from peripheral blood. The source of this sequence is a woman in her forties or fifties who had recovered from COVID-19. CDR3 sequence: CASSHSYRGDYGYTF. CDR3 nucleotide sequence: TGCGCCAGCAGCCACTCTTACAGGGGCGACTATGGCTACACCTTC.